Shown below are 21 T cell receptor beta chains from a single sample sequenced in a study of cytomegalovirus exposure and HLA in healthy donors. PCR used 60 Vbeta primers and 13 Jbeta primers. Assay used: immunoSEQ multiplex PCR; TCRdb lists only in-frame clones, some missing. The sample lists 100,000 to 150,000 clones, approximately 80% occurring once. The sequencing sample was made of PBMCs. These receptors were collected from a man in his forties or fifties in good health and CMV-seronegative.

The chain recombines TRBV30 with TRBJ2-3; 10 positions agree with TRBD2. This CDR3 has 15 amino acids. In germline, CDR1 is GTSNPN, CDR2 SVGIG (reference sequence). J was trimmed by 2 bases and V by 0 bases; bases with no gene match: 2. Here the CDR3 reads CAWSVLAGSTDTQYF. Here the CDR3 DNA reads TGTGCCTGGAGTGTACTAGCGGGGTCCACAGATACGCAGTATTTT.

The chain links TRBV5-4 to TRBJ1-2; 8 bases match TRBD1. The germline V gene encodes CDR1 SGHNT and CDR2 YYREEE (reference sequence). This CDR3 contains 14 residues. Trimming removed 3 bases from V and 6 bases from J; junction bases left unmatched: 7. The CDR3 reads CASSSETGVDGYTF. For the CDR3, the DNA is TGTGCCAGCAGCTCAGAGACAGGGGTAGATGGCTACACCTTC.

This clone was counted between two and nine times. The V and J genes are TRBV2 and TRBJ2-5; D remains ambiguous. Germline assignment: CDR1 SNHLY and CDR2 FYNNEI. Trimming took 4 bases from V and 1 from J, leaving 4 bases between them. This CDR3 has 12 amino acids. CDR3 coding DNA: TGTGCCAGCAGTGTATTCCAAGAGACCCAGTACTTC. Protein product: CASSVFQETQYF.

This clone was found a few times. The chain couples TRBV4-3 to TRBJ1-4; 7 bases are a match to TRBD1. Germline V CDR1 and CDR2: LGHNA, YSLEER. The CDR3 runs to 19 residues. V lost 0 bases, J lost 5 bases, and 15 bases stayed unmatched. CDR3 in amino acids: CASSQDFATGRNENEKLFF. CDR3 sequence (DNA): TGCGCCAGCAGCCAAGATTTCGCGACAGGGAGGAATGAAAATGAAAAACTGTTTTTT.

The chain uses TRBV7-6 and TRBJ1-2; D not resolved. Germline V gene lookup returns CDR1 SGHVS and CDR2 FNYEAQ. Trimming pared 5 bases from V and 4 bases from J, leaving 11 bases between. The CDR3 has 13 amino acids. CDR3 sequence reads: CASSPPGGYGYTF. The CDR3 DNA sequence: TGTGCCAGCAGCCCGCCGGGAGGCTATGGCTACACCTTC.

Only a few counts were recorded for this clone. Other DNA sequences in this specimen translate into the identical CDR3. The CDR3: CASSTGDGYTF. The CDR3 DNA is TGTGCCAGCTCAACAGGGGATGGCTACACCTTC. V gene TRBV18 combines with J gene TRBJ1-2; 7 bases agree with TRBD1. The V segment lost 5 bases and the J segment 6 bases; nucleotides outside the gene matches: 0. The CDR3 spans 11 residues. Germline V gene data show CDR1 as KGHSH and CDR2 as LQKENI. Drawing the rest from reference TRBV18 and TRBJ1-2, the complete variable domain is NAGVMQNPRHLVRRRGQEARLRCSPMKGHSHVYWYRQLPEEGLKFMVYLQKENIIDESGMPKERFSAEFPKEGPSILRIQQVVRGDSAAYFCASSTGDGYTFGSGTRLTVV.

The V gene is TRBV20-1, the J gene TRBJ1-2; D may be TRBD1 (5 bases). V was shortened by 2 bases and J by 8 bases, with 9 bases between the two germline ends. Germline CDR1 is DFQATT and CDR2 is SNEGSKA (reference sequence). This CDR3 contains 11 residues. This chain's CDR3 is CSARQGWGYTF. DNA for the CDR3: TGCAGTGCTAGACAGGGATGGGGCTACACCTTC.

For this clone: Other DNA sequences in this specimen translate into the identical CDR3. This chain connects TRBV7-2 to TRBJ2-1, with TRBD2 as a possible D gene (5 bases). The ends were cut back, 3 bases at V and 1 base at J, with 7 bases in the middle. This CDR3 region has 14 residues. Germline V gene sequence: CDR1 SGHTA, CDR2 FQGNSA. The DNA for the CDR3 is TGTGCCAGCAGCTTCGGACTTTCCTACAATGAGCAGTTCTTC. Its translation is CASSFGLSYNEQFF. The entire variable domain, with the rest obtained from reference TRBV7-2 and TRBJ2-1, is as follows: GAGVSQSPSNKVTEKGKDVELRCDPISGHTALYWYRQSLGQGLEFLIYFQGNSAPDKSGLPSDRFSAERTGGSVSTLTIQRTQQEDSAVYLCASSFGLSYNEQFFGPGTRLTVL.

This clone was counted a few times. The rearrangement joins TRBV11-2 to TRBJ1-6; D unclear. The CDR3 is 14 residues long. CDR1 is SGHAT, CDR2 FQNNGV, per germline. Trimming removed 5 bases from V and 0 bases from J, with 5 bases in between. The CDR3 DNA reads as TGTGCCAGCAGCACTAGCTCCTATAATTCACCCCTCCACTTT. Translating it yields CASSTSSYNSPLHF.

The V and J genes are TRBV5-1 and TRBJ2-5; D is possibly TRBD2 (5 bases). CDR3 size: 13 residues. Germline V gene lookup returns CDR1 SGHRS and CDR2 YFSETQ. V lost 4 bases and J lost 4, with 11 bases in between. The CDR3 DNA reads as TGCGCCAGCAGCGAGGGATACTCAGAGACCCAGTACTTC. As protein: CASSEGYSETQYF.

The table lists this clone with a few counts. The chain has TRBV7-3 and TRBJ2-3, with TRBD1 as a possible D gene (6 bases). The V gene's germline CDR1 is SGHTA and CDR2 FQGTGA. The CDR3 spans 14 residues. V lost 5 bases and J 4 bases, leaving 13 bases between the germline ends. The CDR3 bases are TGTGCCAGCAGCAGACAGGCCCCCCCAGATACGCAGTATTTT. Residues: CASSRQAPPDTQYF. The full variable domain, in which reference TRBV7-3 and TRBJ2-3 provide the parts outside the CDR3, is GAGVSQTPSNKVTEKGKYVELRCDPISGHTALYWYRQSLGQGPEFLIYFQGTGAADDSGLPNDRFFAVRPEGSVSTLKIQRTERGDSAVYLCASSRQAPPDTQYFGPGTRLTVL.

The V call is TRBV18, the J call TRBJ1-1; weak D call: TRBD1 (6 bases). The CDR3 is 13 amino acids. CDR1 is KGHSH, CDR2 LQKENI, per germline. V lost 5 bases, J lost 3 bases, and 10 bases lay in between. CDR3 protein: CASSSGADTEAFF. CDR3 bases: TGTGCCAGCTCATCAGGGGCTGACACTGAAGCTTTCTTT.

This clone was seen a single time. The J gene is TRBJ2-2, the V gene TRBV2; TRBD2 matches at 8 bases. Germline CDR1 and CDR2: SNHLY and FYNNEI. CDR3 length equals 16 residues. Trimming at V came to 6 bases and at J to 6 bases, leaving 12 bases not matched to a gene. Written as DNA, the CDR3 is TGTGCCAGCAGCGGTGGGGCGGGGGGTACGCCCGGGGAGCTGTTTTTT. Amino acid sequence: CASSGGAGGTPGELFF.

This chain links TRBV7-6 with TRBJ2-3; D not resolved. Germline loops: CDR1 SGHVS, CDR2 FNYEAQ. CDR3 size: 12 residues. V was cut by 0 bases and J by 6 bases, with 4 bases left in between. The CDR3: CASSLARDTQYF. The CDR3 DNA reads as TGTGCCAGCAGCTTAGCCAGGGATACGCAGTATTTT.

Points on this clone: This CDR3 is also generated by other DNA sequences in the sample. The chain links TRBV2 to TRBJ1-3; tentatively, D is TRBD1 (6 bases). The CDR3 runs 16 residues. Trimming shortened V by 1 base and J by 0 bases, and 10 bases separated the two germline ends. Germline loops: CDR1 SNHLY, CDR2 FYNNEI. The CDR3, as DNA: TGTGCCAGCAGTGAAGGGCAGGGGAACTCTGGAAACACCATATATTTT. The encoded protein is CASSEGQGNSGNTIYF.

The chain carries TRBV19 and TRBJ1-2; no reliable D call. CDR3 length: 12 residues. V was trimmed by 4 bases and J by 3 bases, leaving 6 bases between them. The germline gives CDR1 LNHDA, CDR2 SQIVND (reference sequence). The CDR3 DNA sequence: TGTGCCAGTAGTAGGGCTCACTATGGCTACACCTTC. Its protein is CASSRAHYGYTF.

This sequence joins TRBV4-1 and TRBJ2-7; 7 bases match TRBD1. This CDR3 contains 14 residues. CDR1 is MGHRA, CDR2 YSYEKL, per germline. After removal of 1 base from V and 6 bases from J, the junction contained 6 bases not matched to a gene. CDR3 sequence: CASSQGDRVGEQYF. The CDR3 nucleotides are TGCGCCAGCAGCCAAGGAGACAGGGTCGGCGAGCAGTACTTC.

The rearrangement links TRBV5-8 to TRBJ2-1; TRBD2 is a possible D gene (6 bases). Germline-derived CDR1 and CDR2 are SGHTS and YDEGEE. There are 15 residues in the CDR3. Trimming removed 1 base from V and 3 bases from J, with 11 bases in between. DNA of the CDR3: TGTGCCAGCAGCTTGAGGCCGCGGGGCTACAATGAGCAGTTCTTC. Translation gives CASSLRPRGYNEQFF. The full variable domain, completed using reference TRBV5-8 and TRBJ2-1, is EAGVTQSPTHLIKTRGQQATLRCSPISGHTSVYWYQQALGLGLQFLLWYDEGEERNRGNFPPRFSGRQFPNYSSELNVNALELEDSALYLCASSLRPRGYNEQFFGPGTRLTVL.

On this clone itself: The same CDR3 arises from other DNA sequences in this sample as well. This sequence joins TRBV7-9 and TRBJ2-7; TRBD1 agrees at 8 bases. The germline gives CDR1 SEHNR, CDR2 FQNEAQ (reference sequence). This CDR3 spans 17 amino acids. CDR3 DNA sequence: TGTGTCAGCAGCCCTATCGTACGGGCAGGGGGCGCCGAAGAGCAGTACGTT. It translates to CVSSPIVRAGGAEEQYV.

This clone has just one count. V gene TRBV6-1 combines with J gene TRBJ2-2; 8 nucleotides agree with TRBD1. Trimming took 0 bases from V and 1 from J; bases not matched to a gene: 1. The CDR3 loop spans 16 amino acids. In germline, CDR1 is MNHNS, CDR2 SASEGT. CDR3 sequence (DNA): TGTGCCAGCAGTGAAGCGGGGACAGGGAACACCGGGGAGCTGTTTTTT. Its translation is CASSEAGTGNTGELFF.

The gene calls are TRBV4-1 and TRBJ1-4; D is perhaps TRBD1 (5 bases). CDR3 length: 13 residues. Germline values: CDR1 MGHRA, CDR2 YSYEKL. V lost 6 bases and J lost 2, with 7 bases in between. CDR3 in amino acids: CASRTATNEKLFF. CDR3 nucleotide sequence: TGCGCCAGCAGGACAGCCACTAATGAAAAACTGTTTTTT.